This record looks at one T cell receptor beta chain sequence and its context. This clonotype was observed many times. The antigen it binds to is not known. Base qualities are not provided; no much larger clone lies one nucleotide away. This record comes from a study of response to subunit inactivated influenza vaccine (dated by TCRdb to the late 2010s). About the full investigation: To follow how T cells responded to a trivalent subunit inactivated influenza vaccine, the researchers relied on deep quantitative profiling of the T cell receptor repertoire.

Overall study results and their limits: The authors suggested that each seasonal influenza vaccination may recruit only a limited number of new T cells.

Library preparation was by RT-PCR. Data came from an Illumina HiSeq 2500. The raw public data were reprocessed by TCRdb itself: fastp quality trimming at Q25, MiXCR clonotype calling, in-frame beta chains only. Identical CDR3 protein sequences are pooled into one entry, listed with their most common genes and DNA. Counted in this sample were hundreds of thousands of distinct CDR3 sequences; 21% of them appeared once. The biggest ten clones account for roughly a tenth of the sample. For this chain, trimming is 2 bases at the V end and 5 bases at the J end, and the number of junction bases without a gene match is 5. From the cysteine through the phenylalanine, the CDR3 covers 16 amino acids. Of the read, only the CDR3 DNA is kept; its 48 bases are in frame from base 1. Per the germline V gene, ENHRY is the CDR1 and SYGVKD is the CDR2.

The chain uses TRBV10-3 and TRBJ2-1; 11 bases in the junction line up with TRBD2. The receptor was derived from a man aged 45-69 years who received an inactivated influenza vaccine. Donor details come from another sample of the same person, matched by shared clones. Sequenced material: PBMCs from blood, taken less than 22 months after vaccination. The nucleotide sequence is TGTGCCATCAGTGAGAAGGCGACTAGCGGGGACAATGAGCAGTTCTTC. Its coded protein is CAISEKATSGDNEQFF.